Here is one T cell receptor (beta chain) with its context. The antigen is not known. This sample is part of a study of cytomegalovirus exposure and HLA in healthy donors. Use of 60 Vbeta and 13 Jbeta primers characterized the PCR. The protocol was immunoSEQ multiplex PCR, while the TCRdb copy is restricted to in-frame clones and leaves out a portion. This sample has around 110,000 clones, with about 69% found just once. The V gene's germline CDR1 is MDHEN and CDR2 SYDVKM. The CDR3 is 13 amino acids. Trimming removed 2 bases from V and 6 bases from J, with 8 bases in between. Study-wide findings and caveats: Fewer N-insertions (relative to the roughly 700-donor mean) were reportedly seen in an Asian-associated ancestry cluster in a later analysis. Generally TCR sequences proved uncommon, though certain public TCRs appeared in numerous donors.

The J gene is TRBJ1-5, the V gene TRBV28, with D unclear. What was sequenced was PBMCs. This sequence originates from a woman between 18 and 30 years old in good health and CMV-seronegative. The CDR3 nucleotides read TGTGCCAGCAGTTTAGGTTCCGGTCAGCCCCAGCATTTT. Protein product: CASSLGSGQPQHF.